The clone carrying this T cell receptor (beta chain) was seen repeatedly, ten times or more. Its antigen is still unknown. Scientists made TCR beta libraries using quantitative 5'-RACE with molecular barcodes. MiXCR, applied by TCRdb to the 5' RACE reads, yields one record per CDR3 protein. Of around 160,000 distinct CDR3 sequences in the sample, 11% are singletons; the top ten hold almost 30%. Germline V gene data show CDR1 as DFQATT and CDR2 as SNEGSKA (reference sequence). V trimming: 3 bases; J trimming: 4 bases; junction bases outside the gene matches: 10. This CDR3 region has 16 residues. This record comes from a study of CD8 T cells in ankylosing spondylitis. Study-wide points: Some motif variants were previously reported in reactive arthritis synovial fluid and blood.

The TCR comes from a male donor with ankylosing spondylitis or in good health (not recorded which). This chain links TRBV20-1 with TRBJ2-7, with 12 bases identical to TRBD2. The sequenced material came from blood, either unsorted or a sorted T cell fraction (not recorded which). CDR3 protein: CSASKASGGAIYEQYF. The CDR3 DNA follows: TGCAGTGCTAGTAAGGCTAGCGGGGGGGCCATTTACGAGCAGTACTTC.